This passage covers 7 T cell receptor beta chains from one sample sequenced in a study of graft-versus-host responses after intestinal transplantation. Assay used: immunoSEQ multiplex PCR; TCRdb lists only in-frame clones, some missing. The top ten clones hold about 1.3% of a sample with roughly 23,000 clones, roughly 44% of them seen once. Labeling with CFSE marked around 200,000 responder cells, which were plated with around 200,000 irradiated, violet-dye-labeled stimulator cells. Sequenced material: alloreactive CD8+ T cells from a mixed lymphocyte reaction culture, taken before transplantation. Regarding subset: CFSE-low proliferating T cells sorted from approximately 6-day pre-transplant mixed lymphocyte reaction (GvH or HvG direction). These TCRs come from a human patient who was an organ donor for intestinal transplantation.

V is TRBV2 and J is TRBJ1-2, with 8 nucleotides matching TRBD1. The CDR3 runs to 15 residues. Germline trimming cut 6 bases from V and 1 base from J; bases unmatched to any gene: 7. Germline V gives CDR1 SNHLY, CDR2 FYNNEI. CDR3 DNA: TGTGCCAGCAGCGCACAGGGGGTCCTTAACTATGGCTACACCTTC. Its translation is CASSAQGVLNYGYTF. Combining the CDR3 with reference TRBV2 and TRBJ1-2 gives the whole variable domain EPEVTQTPSHQVTQMGQEVILRCVPISNHLYFYWYRQILGQKVEFLVSFYNNEISEKSEIFDDQFSVERPDGSNFTLKIRSTKLEDSAMYFCASSAQGVLNYGYTFGSGTRLTVV.

The chain carries TRBV30 and TRBJ2-1; possible D gene TRBD2, 6 bases. The V end lost 2 bases, the J end lost 1 base, and 9 bases lay between the germline ends. Germline CDR1 is GTSNPN and CDR2 is SVGIG (reference sequence). CDR3 length: 14 residues. Here the CDR3 reads CAWSPGTSYNEQFF. The CDR3, as DNA: TGTGCCTGGAGTCCAGGGACTTCCTACAATGAGCAGTTCTTC.

This clone has more than one count but fewer than ten. V gene TRBV27 combines with J gene TRBJ2-1; tentatively, D is TRBD1 or TRBD2 (5 bases each). V was shortened by 4 bases and J by 4 bases, with 8 bases between the two germline ends. The germline V gene encodes CDR1 MNHEY and CDR2 SMNVEV (reference sequence). The CDR3 has 13 amino acids. Written as DNA, the CDR3 is TGTGCCAGCAGTTGGGACCGTTACAATGAGCAGTTCTTC. Translated, it gives CASSWDRYNEQFF.

The chain carries TRBV9 and TRBJ2-7; perhaps TRBD1 as D (5 bases). V was cut by 2 bases and J by 2 bases, with 11 bases left in between. Germline assignment: CDR1 SGDLS and CDR2 YYNGEE. CDR3 size: 14 residues. This CDR3 is CASSVGRPAYEQYF. Here the CDR3 DNA reads TGTGCCAGCAGCGTGGGGCGGCCAGCCTACGAGCAGTACTTC.

The chain carries TRBV7-6 and TRBJ2-6; tentative D call: TRBD2 (6 bases). CDR3 length: 18 amino acids. The germline V and J ends were trimmed by 5 bases and 0 bases, with 17 bases remaining between them. The germline V gene has CDR1 SGHVS and CDR2 FNYEAQ. The CDR3 region has the DNA TGTGCCAGCAGCCGCGGGGTAGCGGTAAGCTCTGGGGCCAACGTCCTGACTTTC. As protein: CASSRGVAVSSGANVLTF.

The chain joins TRBV6-1 to TRBJ2-1; D is uncertain. The CDR3 extends over 13 amino acids. From germline, CDR1 is MNHNS and CDR2 SASEGT. V was clipped by 6 bases and J by 4 bases, with 10 bases between them. CDR3 DNA sequence: TGTGCCAGCAGACGTCACAGATACAATGAGCAGTTCTTC. This codes for CASRRHRYNEQFF.

V usage is TRBV27 and J usage is TRBJ1-2; TRBD1 might be the D (6 bases). In germline, CDR1 is MNHEY, CDR2 SMNVEV (reference sequence). Deletions cut 0 bases from V and 4 bases from J, with 21 bases between. The CDR3 sequence is 18 residues long. The CDR3 nucleotides read TGTGCCAGCAGTTTATCCGGTGGGGGGGCCCACCCTTCCTATGGCTACACCTTC. It is translated as CASSLSGGGAHPSYGYTF.